This record concerns one T cell receptor beta chain sequence. This CDR3 is built from 15 residues. Germline values: CDR1 SNHLY, CDR2 FYNNEI. The junction had 1 base not matched to a gene; V was cut back by 0 bases and J by 2 bases. The table came from immunoSEQ multiplex PCR; TCRdb's copy has only in-frame clones and leaves some out. The table records about 100,000 clones, around 93% of them present only once. The sample originates from a study of T cell changes during pregnancy in multiple sclerosis. This TCR derives from a female donor with multiple sclerosis, enrolled in a pregnancy study. The sequenced sample was peripheral blood, obtained after pregnancy. This rearrangement joins TRBV2 to TRBJ1-5, with 7 bases identical to TRBD1. CDR3 in amino acids: CASSEAGGGNQPQHF. The CDR3 nucleotides read TGTGCCAGCAGTGAAGCAGGGGGCGGCAATCAGCCCCAGCATTTT.